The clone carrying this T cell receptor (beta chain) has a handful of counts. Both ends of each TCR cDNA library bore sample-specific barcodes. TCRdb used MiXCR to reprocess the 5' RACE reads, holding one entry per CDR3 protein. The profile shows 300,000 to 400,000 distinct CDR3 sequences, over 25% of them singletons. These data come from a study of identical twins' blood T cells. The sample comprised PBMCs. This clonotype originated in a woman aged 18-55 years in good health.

The CDR3 spells CASSSSDQGTYGYTF. The DNA for the CDR3 is TGTGCCAGCAGCTCGTCGGACCAGGGGACCTATGGCTACACCTTC. V gene TRBV11-2 combines with J gene TRBJ1-2, with a weak D call TRBD1 (6 bases). The CDR3 spans 15 residues. V lost 4 bases, J lost 4 bases, and 16 bases lay in between. Per the germline V gene, CDR1 is SGHAT and CDR2 is FQNNGV.